Detailed here is one T cell receptor (beta chain). Its matching antigen is unknown. One base away lies a much larger clone, so this may be a sequencing read error. The data are from a study of type 1 regulatory T cells. Study overall: T-allo10 is an in vitro-generated, Tr1-enriched CD4 T cell product specific for alloantigen.

TCRdb reprocessed the reads with MiXCR, giving one entry per CDR3 protein. Counted here are about 59,000 distinct CDR3 sequences, roughly 60% occurring once; the ten biggest clones make up less than 2%. Study results and limitations: Compared with non-Tr1 cells, Tr1 cells showed a narrower TCR repertoire.

The V end was cut by 5 bases, the J end by 11 bases, with 15 bases between. Germline V gene sequence: CDR1 MNHEY, CDR2 SVGAGI. The CDR3 covers 12 residues. The source of this sequence is a human donor in good health. The chain recombines TRBV6-5 with TRBJ2-5, with D maybe TRBD1 (6 bases). Sequenced material: cultured non-Tr1 T cells, either the whole culture or a sorted T cell fraction (not recorded which). The CDR3 nucleotides read TGTGCCAGCAGTGGACAGAAAAATGAGCAGTACTTC. This gives the protein CASSGQKNEQYF.